Listed here are 10 T cell receptor beta chains from one sample, sequenced in a study of post-analysis software for immune sequencing data (dated by TCRdb to between 2015 and 2017). Summary of the overall study and its limitations: Significantly higher frequencies in patients than in controls were found for a handful of TRBV segments, including TRBV5-6, TRBV5-1 and TRBV20-1.

No cognate antigen is known for these TCRs. The library was generated by PCR. Instrument used: Illumina HiSeq 2500. To reduce PCR and sequencing biases, unique molecular identifiers were built into the TCR beta cDNA libraries. Through fastp at Q25 and MiXCR, TCRdb rebuilt clones from the public reads, retaining in-frame beta chains. Entries are consolidated by CDR3 protein sequence, retaining the most common genes and DNA. The sample profile shows approximately 350,000 distinct CDR3 sequences; roughly 35% of them were found once. The ten largest account for roughly an eighth of the sample. The source material was blood. The receptors originated from a girl under 18 with multiple sclerosis.

V is TRBV28 and J is TRBJ2-4, with D tentatively TRBD1 (6 bases). The CDR3 is made up of 13 amino acids. Germline CDR1 is MDHEN and CDR2 is SYDVKM. Trimming left V 8 bases short and J 1 base short, with 9 bases between. CDR3 sequence reads: CASRGQAKNIQYF. DNA for the CDR3: TGTGCCAGCCGTGGACAGGCCAAAAACATTCAGTACTTC. Full variable domain (outside the CDR3, taken from reference TRBV28 and TRBJ2-4): DVKVTQSSRYLVKRTGEKVFLECVQDMDHENMFWYRQDPGLGLRLIYFSYDVKMKEKGDIPEGYSVSREKKERFSLILESASTNQTSMYLCASRGQAKNIQYFGAGTRLSVL.

The chain is built from TRBV20-1 and TRBJ2-2, with D perhaps TRBD2 (6 bases). Germline V lookup: CDR1 DFQATT, CDR2 SNEGSKA (reference sequence). The CDR3 has 17 amino acids. Deletions cut 8 bases from V and 0 bases from J, with 22 bases between. This CDR3 is CSTPTPDYHPNTGELFF. The CDR3 DNA reads TGCAGTACCCCCACCCCGGACTACCACCCGAACACCGGGGAGCTGTTTTTT.

V gene TRBV4-2 combines with J gene TRBJ2-5; 8 bases align to TRBD2. With 1 base clipped from V and 2 bases from J, the junction kept 3 bases outside the gene matches. This CDR3 region has 15 residues. CDR1 is LGHNA and CDR2 is YNFKEQ in the germline V gene. The CDR3 is CASSQVSGGQETQYF. The DNA for the CDR3 is TGTGCCAGCAGCCAAGTAAGCGGGGGACAAGAGACCCAGTACTTC.

The chain links TRBV5-1 to TRBJ2-5, with D perhaps TRBD2 (6 bases). The J call may be wrong; the DNA end is better matched by TRBJ2-4. CDR1 and CDR2 (germline): SGHRS, YFSETQ. This CDR3 contains 15 residues. The CDR3 loop is CASSLGLTGTDIQYF. DNA for the CDR3: TGCGCCAGCAGCTTGGGACTAACGGGGACTGACATTCAGTACTTC.

This clonotype was picked up a small number of times. The gene calls are TRBV20-1 and TRBJ1-6, with 7 bases fitting TRBD1. V was clipped by 1 base and J by 4 bases; unmatched bases: 4. Germline V gene lookup returns CDR1 DFQATT and CDR2 SNEGSKA (reference sequence). The CDR3 contains 15 residues. The CDR3 coding sequence is TGCAGTGCTAGAGGACAGGGTCTTTATAATTCACCCCTCCACTTT. This codes for CSARGQGLYNSPLHF.

The chain has TRBV3-1 and TRBJ2-3; D unclear. The germline V gene has CDR1 LGHDT and CDR2 YNNKEL (reference sequence). Trimming cost V 3 bases and J 8 bases, with 9 bases left between them. This CDR3 contains 12 residues. CDR3 nucleotides: TGTGCCAGCAGCCAGGCCGAAAGTACGCAGTATTTT. Its protein product is CASSQAESTQYF.

The chain has TRBV29-1 and TRBJ1-2; TRBD1 is a possible D gene (5 bases). Trimming shortened V by 6 bases and J by 1 base, and 15 bases separated the two germline ends. The V gene's germline CDR1 is SQVTM and CDR2 ANQGSEA. This CDR3 spans 14 amino acids. CDR3 DNA sequence: TGCAGCGTGAGCACAGGAATTTTTAACTATGGCTACACCTTC. Residues: CSVSTGIFNYGYTF.

The V and J genes are TRBV29-1 and TRBJ1-2; 9 nucleotides align to TRBD1. The CDR3 is 13 residues long. V dropped 6 bases and J dropped 7; count of bases not matched to a gene: 9. Germline values: CDR1 SQVTM, CDR2 ANQGSEA. In DNA form, the CDR3 reads TGCAGCGTCCACCTACAGGGGGCGGGTGGCTACACCTTC. Residues: CSVHLQGAGGYTF.

This clonotype was detected a few times. V and J are TRBV20-1 and TRBJ2-7, with TRBD1 matching 9 bases. CDR3 length equals 14 residues. Unmatched junction bases numbered 2, after V lost 0 bases and J lost 2 bases. Germline loops: CDR1 DFQATT, CDR2 SNEGSKA (reference sequence). The CDR3 spells CSAREGTGTYEQYF. The CDR3 nucleotides read TGCAGTGCTAGAGAAGGGACAGGGACCTACGAGCAGTACTTC.

The chain uses TRBV5-1 and TRBJ2-4; no clear D gene. Germline V gene lookup returns CDR1 SGHRS and CDR2 YFSETQ. V lost 2 bases to trimming and J lost 0 bases, with 6 bases between them. CDR3 length equals 14 residues. The CDR3 loop reads CASSLGVAKNIQYF. The CDR3 DNA follows: TGCGCCAGCAGCTTAGGAGTAGCCAAAAACATTCAGTACTTC.